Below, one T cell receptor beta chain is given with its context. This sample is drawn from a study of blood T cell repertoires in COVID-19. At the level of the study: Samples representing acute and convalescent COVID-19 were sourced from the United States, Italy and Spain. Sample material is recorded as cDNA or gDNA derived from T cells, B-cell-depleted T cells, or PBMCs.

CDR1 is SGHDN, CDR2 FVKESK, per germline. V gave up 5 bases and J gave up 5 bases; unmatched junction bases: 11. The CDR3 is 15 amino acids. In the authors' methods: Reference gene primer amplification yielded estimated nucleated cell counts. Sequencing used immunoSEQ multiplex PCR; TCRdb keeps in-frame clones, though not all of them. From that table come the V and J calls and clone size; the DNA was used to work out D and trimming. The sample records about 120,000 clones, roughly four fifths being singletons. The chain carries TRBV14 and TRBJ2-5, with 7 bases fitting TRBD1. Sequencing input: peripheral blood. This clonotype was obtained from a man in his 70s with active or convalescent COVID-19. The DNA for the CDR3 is TGTGCCAGCAGCACCCGACAGGGAACGTCGGAGACCCAGTACTTC. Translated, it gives CASSTRQGTSETQYF.